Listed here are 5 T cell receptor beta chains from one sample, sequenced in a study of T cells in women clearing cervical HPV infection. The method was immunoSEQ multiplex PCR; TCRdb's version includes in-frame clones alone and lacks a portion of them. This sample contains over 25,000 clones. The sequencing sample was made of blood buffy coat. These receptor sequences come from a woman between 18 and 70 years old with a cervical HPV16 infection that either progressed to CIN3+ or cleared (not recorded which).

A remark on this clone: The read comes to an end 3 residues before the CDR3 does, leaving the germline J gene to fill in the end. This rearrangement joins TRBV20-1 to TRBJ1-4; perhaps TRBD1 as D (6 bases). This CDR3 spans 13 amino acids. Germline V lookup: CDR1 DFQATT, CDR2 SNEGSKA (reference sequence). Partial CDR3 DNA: TGCAGTGCTGGACAGTTTACTAATTCACCA. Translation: CSAGQFTNSP. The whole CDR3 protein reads CSAGQFTNSPLFF.

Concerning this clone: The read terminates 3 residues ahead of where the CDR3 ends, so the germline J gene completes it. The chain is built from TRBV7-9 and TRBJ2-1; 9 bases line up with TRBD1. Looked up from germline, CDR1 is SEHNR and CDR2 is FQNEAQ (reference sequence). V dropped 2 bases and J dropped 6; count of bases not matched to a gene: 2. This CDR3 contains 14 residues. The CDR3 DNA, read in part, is TGTGCCAGCAGCTTAATACAGGGGGCCAATGAG. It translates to CASSLIQGANE. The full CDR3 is CASSLIQGANEQFF.

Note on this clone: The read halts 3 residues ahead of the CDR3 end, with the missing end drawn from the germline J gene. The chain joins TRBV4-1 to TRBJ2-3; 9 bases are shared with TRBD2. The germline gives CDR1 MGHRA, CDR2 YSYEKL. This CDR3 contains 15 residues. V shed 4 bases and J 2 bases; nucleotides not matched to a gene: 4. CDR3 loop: CASSPGLASTDTQYF. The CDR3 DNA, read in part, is TGCGCCAGCAGCCCAGGACTAGCGTCCACAGATACG.

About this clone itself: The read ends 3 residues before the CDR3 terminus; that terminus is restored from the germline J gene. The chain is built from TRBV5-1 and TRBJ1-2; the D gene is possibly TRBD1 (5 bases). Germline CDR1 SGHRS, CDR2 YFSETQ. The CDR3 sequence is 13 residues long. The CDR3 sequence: CASSLGEGRDYTF. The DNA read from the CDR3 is TGCGCCAGCAGCTTGGGGGAGGGGAGGGAC.

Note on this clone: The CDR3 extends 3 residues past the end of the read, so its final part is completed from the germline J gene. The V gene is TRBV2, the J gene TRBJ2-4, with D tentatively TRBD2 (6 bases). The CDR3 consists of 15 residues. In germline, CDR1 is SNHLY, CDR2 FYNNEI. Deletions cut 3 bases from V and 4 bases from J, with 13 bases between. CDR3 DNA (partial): TGTGCCAGCAGTGAGGATCGGGGGACTAAAAACATT. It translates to CASSEDRGTKNI. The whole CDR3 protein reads CASSEDRGTKNIQYF.